Below, 12 T cell receptor beta chains from the same sample are listed, as sequenced in a study of long-term antiretroviral therapy in people with HIV. This was the immunoSEQ v3.0 assay at survey level. The method was immunoSEQ multiplex PCR; TCRdb's version includes in-frame clones alone and lacks a portion of them. This sample has about 25,000 clones, with under 90% found just once. Here the sequenced sample was unsorted PBMCs, taken at the start of antiretroviral therapy, before treatment. All receptors come from a young woman with HIV.

The chain combines TRBV19 with TRBJ1-4; D possibly corresponds to TRBD1 (5 bases). Trimming cost V 11 bases and J 3 bases, with 19 bases left between them. There are 15 residues in the CDR3. Germline assignment: CDR1 LNHDA and CDR2 SQIVND (reference sequence). The CDR3: CASRRTRNSNEKLFF. In DNA, the CDR3 is TGTGCCTCAAGAAGGACACGTAATTCTAATGAAAAACTGTTTTTT.

This chain joins TRBV19 and TRBJ1-5; D may be TRBD1 (6 bases). Germline CDR1 reads LNHDA; CDR2 reads SQIVND (reference sequence). V was pared by 6 bases and J by 5 bases, with 14 bases between. This CDR3 is built from 14 residues. The CDR3 loop is CASRGYRDDQPQHF. Here the CDR3 DNA reads TGTGCCAGTAGGGGCTACAGGGACGATCAGCCCCAGCATTTT.

The V and J genes are TRBV19 and TRBJ1-2; 7 bases line up with TRBD1. The CDR3 runs 16 residues. Germline V gene lookup returns CDR1 LNHDA and CDR2 SQIVND (reference sequence). V lost 4 bases, J lost 0 bases, and 8 bases stayed unmatched. CDR3 nucleotide sequence: TGTGCCAGTAGTAGCGGCGGGACAGCGACTAACTATGGCTACACCTTC. As protein: CASSSGGTATNYGYTF.

The table lists this clone with a count of one. The chain joins TRBV7-6 to TRBJ2-7; D is perhaps TRBD1 (6 bases). The CDR3 consists of 14 residues. CDR1 SGHVS and CDR2 FNYEAQ come from the germline V gene. Trimming took off 5 bases at V and 2 bases at J, with 13 bases between the two ends. CDR3 DNA sequence: TGTGCCAGCAGCCTCCAAACAGGGACCTACGAGCAGTACTTC. It encodes CASSLQTGTYEQYF.

The chain carries TRBV19 and TRBJ1-1; D not resolved. The CDR3 contains 13 residues. Germline CDR1 LNHDA, CDR2 SQIVND (reference sequence). Trimming took 5 bases from V and 0 from J, leaving 7 bases between them. The CDR3 spells CASSWGMNTEAFF. DNA of the CDR3: TGTGCCAGTAGTTGGGGTATGAACACTGAAGCTTTCTTT.

The V and J genes are TRBV2 and TRBJ1-4; 7 nucleotides agree with TRBD1. The CDR3 length is 15 residues. The junction had 8 bases not matched to a gene; V was cut back by 3 bases and J by 7 bases. The germline V gene has CDR1 SNHLY and CDR2 FYNNEI. The CDR3 DNA follows: TGTGCCAGCAGTGATCAGGGGGGGCTTGGTGAAAAACTGTTTTTT. It yields the protein CASSDQGGLGEKLFF. Looking up the rest from reference TRBV2 and TRBJ1-4 gives the full variable domain: EPEVTQTPSHQVTQMGQEVILRCVPISNHLYFYWYRQILGQKVEFLVSFYNNEISEKSEIFDDQFSVERPDGSNFTLKIRSTKLEDSAMYFCASSDQGGLGEKLFFGSGTQLSVL.

The V gene is TRBV5-4, the J gene TRBJ2-5; TRBD2 agrees at 10 bases. J lost 4 bases, V lost 4 bases, and 13 bases had no gene match. Germline V gives CDR1 SGHNT, CDR2 YYREEE (reference sequence). The CDR3 is made up of 17 amino acids. This CDR3 is CASSALAGGRLGETQYF. In DNA form, the CDR3 reads TGTGCCAGCAGCGCCTTAGCGGGGGGCCGCTTAGGAGAGACCCAGTACTTC.

This chain links TRBV2 with TRBJ2-1; weak D call: TRBD2 (6 bases). CDR3 length equals 13 residues. CDR1 is SNHLY, CDR2 FYNNEI, per germline. Between the trimmed V and J ends, which lost 5 bases and 7 bases, there was a span of 12 bases. The CDR3 DNA reads as TGTGCCAGCAGTCGAGAAAGCGGGAATGAGCAGTTCTTC. This gives the protein CASSRESGNEQFF.

The chain has TRBV5-4 and TRBJ2-5; the D is unclear. Trimming pared 0 bases from V and 3 bases from J, leaving 6 bases between. The germline V gene has CDR1 SGHNT and CDR2 YYREEE (reference sequence). This CDR3 region has 13 residues. The CDR3 loop is CASSLGQEETQYF. CDR3 DNA sequence: TGTGCCAGCAGCTTGGGGCAAGAAGAGACCCAGTACTTC.

This clone was recorded only once. This chain links TRBV6-6 with TRBJ2-1; 7 bases align to TRBD1. This CDR3 is built from 14 residues. CDR1 MNHNY and CDR2 SVGAGI come from the germline V gene (reference sequence). J gave up 2 bases and V 5 bases, and 3 bases lay outside the gene matches. The CDR3 region has the DNA TGTGCCAGCAGTCCCGGGACAGCCTACAATGAGCAGTTCTTC. Its protein product is CASSPGTAYNEQFF.

Only one count was recorded for this clone. The chain uses TRBV6-1 and TRBJ1-1; perhaps TRBD1 as D (6 bases). CDR3 length: 14 amino acids. Germline V lookup: CDR1 MNHNS, CDR2 SASEGT. V was pared by 2 bases and J by 5 bases, with 12 bases between. CDR3 in amino acids: CASSERGARTEAFF. In DNA form, the CDR3 reads TGTGCCAGCAGTGAACGGGGGGCGCGGACTGAAGCTTTCTTT.

The chain combines TRBV5-1 with TRBJ2-1; 7 nucleotides agree with TRBD2. V gave up 5 bases and J gave up 7 bases; unmatched junction bases: 12. The CDR3 length is 15 residues. From germline, CDR1 is SGHRS and CDR2 YFSETQ. DNA for the CDR3: TGCGCCAGCAGGGTGGGAGGGCCCGGCGAGAATGAGCAGTTCTTC. Encoded protein: CASRVGGPGENEQFF.